The rows below give T cell receptor beta chains drawn from one sample of a study of lymphopenia after photon versus proton radiotherapy. Method: immunoSEQ multiplex PCR; TCRdb's copy keeps in-frame clones and lacks some. Of tens of thousands of clones in the sample, roughly 90% were seen once. The source was peripheral blood, collected from a patient treated with photon-based radiotherapy. Receptors were obtained from a woman aged 50 to 65 with cholangiocarcinoma. The CDR3 runs from the conserved cysteine through the conserved F or W. The D gene is left open where the match is weak. Some rows have no size entry. The others give once, few or many, or a class for an expanded clone.

15 | TRBJ2-7 | - | TRBV6-5 | - | CASNSVRASDYEQYF | TGTGCCAGCAACTCGGTGCGGGCCAGCGACTACGAGCAGTACTTC
17 | TRBJ2-1 | - | TRBV4-3 | - | CASSQVRGTGSYNEQFF | TGCGCCAGCAGCCAAGTAAGAGGGACGGGCTCCTACAATGAGCAGTTCTTC
15 | TRBJ1-2 | - | TRBV9 | - | CASSFPEGLINRYTF | TGTGCCAGCAGCTTTCCTGAGGGACTGATCAACCGCTACACCTTC
14 | TRBJ1-1 | - | TRBV19 | - | CASSRVVRNTEAFF | TGTGCCAGTAGTAGGGTTGTCCGGAACACTGAAGCTTTCTTT
13 | TRBJ1-2 | - | TRBV21-1 | - | CANFGRGYYGYTF | TGTGCCAACTTCGGTCGAGGATACTATGGCTACACCTTC
13 | TRBJ2-7 | - | TRBV4-2 | - | CASSQGSGLEQYF | TGTGCCAGCAGCCAAGGATCAGGGCTTGAGCAGTACTTC
15 | TRBJ1-1 | - | TRBV7-2 | - | CASIKTSQGKAEAFF | TGTGCCAGCATCAAAACGTCCCAGGGGAAGGCTGAAGCTTTCTTT
12 | TRBJ1-1 | once | TRBV10-3 | - | CATTGWEAEAFF | TGTGCCACCACAGGGTGGGAGGCTGAAGCTTTCTTT
14 | TRBJ1-1 | - | TRBV4-3 | - | CASSRGSMNTEAFF | TGCGCCAGCAGCCGGGGTTCCATGAACACTGAAGCTTTCTTT
13 | TRBJ1-2 | - | TRBV11-1 | - | CASSPLERGGYTF | TGTGCCAGCAGCCCACTCGAAAGGGGTGGCTACACCTTC
15 | TRBJ1-4 | - | TRBV6-5 | TRBD1 | CASSLIQGSYEKLFF | TGTGCCAGCAGTTTAATACAGGGGTCCTATGAAAAACTGTTTTTT
16 | TRBJ2-5 | - | TRBV10-2 | TRBD2 | CASRPGLAGGQETQYF | TGCGCCAGCAGACCGGGACTAGCGGGGGGGCAAGAGACCCAGTACTTC
14 | TRBJ1-1 | - | TRBV15 | TRBD1 | CATRYRGPKTEAFF | TGTGCCACCAGATACAGGGGGCCGAAAACTGAAGCTTTCTTT
17 | TRBJ1-5 | - | TRBV9 | - | CASSVEWPSWEVQPQHF | TGTGCCAGCAGCGTAGAATGGCCTAGTTGGGAAGTGCAGCCCCAGCATTTT
16 | TRBJ1-3 | - | TRBV7-9 | - | CASSLAGGPSGNTIYF | TGTGCCAGCAGCTTAGCGGGGGGGCCCTCTGGAAACACCATATATTTT
13 | TRBJ1-5 | - | TRBV10-1 | - | CASSVEVNQPQHF | TGCGCCAGCAGTGTGGAGGTCAATCAGCCCCAGCATTTT
16 | TRBJ1-1 | - | TRBV19 | - | CASSPGGHYSPRGAFF | TGTGCCAGTAGTCCCGGGGGCCACTACAGTCCGAGAGGAGCTTTCTTT
14 | TRBJ2-5 | once | TRBV7-8 | - | CASSLGATQETQYF | TGTGCCAGCAGCTTAGGGGCAACACAAGAGACCCAGTACTTC
12 | TRBJ1-2 | - | TRBV13 | - | CASSYPWGGYTF | TGTGCCAGCAGCTACCCATGGGGAGGCTACACCTTC
14 | TRBJ1-1 | - | TRBV5-1 | - | CASSFNEGNTEAFF | TGCGCCAGCAGCTTTAATGAAGGGAACACTGAAGCTTTCTTT